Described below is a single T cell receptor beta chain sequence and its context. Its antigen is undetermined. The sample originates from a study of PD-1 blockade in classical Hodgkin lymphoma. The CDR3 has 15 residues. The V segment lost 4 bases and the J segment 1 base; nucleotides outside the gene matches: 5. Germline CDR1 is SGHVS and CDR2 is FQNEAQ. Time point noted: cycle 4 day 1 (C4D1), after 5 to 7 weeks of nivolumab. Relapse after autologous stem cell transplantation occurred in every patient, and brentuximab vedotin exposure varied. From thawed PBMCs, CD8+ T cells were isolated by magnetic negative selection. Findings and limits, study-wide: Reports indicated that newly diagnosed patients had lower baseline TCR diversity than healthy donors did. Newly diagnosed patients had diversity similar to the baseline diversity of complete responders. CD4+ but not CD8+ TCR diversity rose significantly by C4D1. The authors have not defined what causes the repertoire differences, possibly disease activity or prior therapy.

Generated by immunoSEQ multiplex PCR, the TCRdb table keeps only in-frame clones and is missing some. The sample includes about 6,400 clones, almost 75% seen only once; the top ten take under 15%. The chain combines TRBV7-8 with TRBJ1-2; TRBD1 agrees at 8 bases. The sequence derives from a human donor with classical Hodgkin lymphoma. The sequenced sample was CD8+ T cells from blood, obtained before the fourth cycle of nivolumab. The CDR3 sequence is CASSSGQANNYGYTF. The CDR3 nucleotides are TGTGCCAGCAGCTCGGGACAGGCAAATAACTATGGCTACACCTTC.